This T cell receptor beta chain was found in a study of T cell responses to AZD1222 COVID-19 vaccine. Looking at the study overall: Combined were second doses at about 4 or about 12 weeks.

With respect to this clone: The antigen remains unidentified.

Data came from immunoSEQ multiplex PCR; TCRdb stores just in-frame clones and leaves some out. The data contain 90,000 to 150,000 clones, roughly 90% of them seen just once; the ten biggest clones take up under 5.5%. Study conclusions and caveats: Nearly half of spike-specific TCRs reportedly go after variant regions that carry no mutations.

The TCR comes from an adult in good health. Sequencing was performed on peripheral blood, taken on day 0 of AZD1222 vaccination.

CDR3: CASTGQGGNQPQHF. DNA for the CDR3: TGCGCCAGCACCGGACAGGGTGGCAATCAGCCCCAGCATTTT. The chain is built from TRBV10-2 and TRBJ1-5; TRBD1 matches at 8 bases. Unmatched junction bases numbered 4, after V lost 7 bases and J lost 2 bases. Germline CDR1 and CDR2: WSHSY and SAAADI. The CDR3 length is 14 residues.